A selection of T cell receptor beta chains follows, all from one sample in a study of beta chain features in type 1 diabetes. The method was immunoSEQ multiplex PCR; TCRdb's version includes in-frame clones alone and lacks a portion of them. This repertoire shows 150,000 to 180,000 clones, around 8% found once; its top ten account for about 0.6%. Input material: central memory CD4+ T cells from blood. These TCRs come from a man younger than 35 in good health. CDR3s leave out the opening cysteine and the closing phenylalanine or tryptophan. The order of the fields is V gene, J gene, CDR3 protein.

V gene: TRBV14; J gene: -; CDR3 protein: ASSQLTGPQETQY
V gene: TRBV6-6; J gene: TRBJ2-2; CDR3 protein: ASSLLNTGELF
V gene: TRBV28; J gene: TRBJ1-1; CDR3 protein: ASKTGPRTEAF
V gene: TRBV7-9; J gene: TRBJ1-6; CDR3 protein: ASSSRPGADNSPLH
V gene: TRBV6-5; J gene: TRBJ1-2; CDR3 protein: ASSPGQGGYT
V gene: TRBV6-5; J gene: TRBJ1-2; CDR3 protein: ASRSGHGLVDDT
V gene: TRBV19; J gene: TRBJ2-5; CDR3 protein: ASSGQGLETQY
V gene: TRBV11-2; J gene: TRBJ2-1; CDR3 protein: ASSLSSGRDNEQF
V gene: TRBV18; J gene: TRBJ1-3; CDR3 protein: ASSPSQVRSGNTIY
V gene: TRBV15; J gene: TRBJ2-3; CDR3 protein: ATSPYGPSTDTQY
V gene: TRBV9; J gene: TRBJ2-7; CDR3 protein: ASSAQRYSYEQY
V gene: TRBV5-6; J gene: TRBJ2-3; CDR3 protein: ATWRGSTDTQY
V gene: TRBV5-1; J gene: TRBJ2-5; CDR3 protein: ASAWAGGYQETQY
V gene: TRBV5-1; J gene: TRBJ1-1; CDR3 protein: ASSLRTGMNTEAF
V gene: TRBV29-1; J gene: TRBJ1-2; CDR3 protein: SVERVAYYVGYT
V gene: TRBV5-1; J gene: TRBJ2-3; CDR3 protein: ASSLVQGAMGIDTQY
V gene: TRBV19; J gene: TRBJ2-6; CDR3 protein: ASSNEQVSGANVLT
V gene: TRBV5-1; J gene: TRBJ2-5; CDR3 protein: ASSLEVTTGRKTQY
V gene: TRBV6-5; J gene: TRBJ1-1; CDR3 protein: ASSARLGAF
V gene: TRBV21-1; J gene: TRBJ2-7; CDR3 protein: ASSRTGCFYEQY